Presented here are 27 T cell receptor beta chains from one specimen sequenced in a study of post-analysis software for immune sequencing data (dated by TCRdb to between 2015 and 2016). On the study overall, not on this receptor specifically: Patients showed significantly higher frequencies than controls for 4 or 5 TRBV segments, among them TRBV5-6, TRBV5-1 and TRBV20-1.

No antigen is known for these receptors. The protocol used for the library was PCR. Reads for this sample came from an Illumina HiSeq 2500. To reduce PCR and sequencing biases, unique molecular identifiers were built into the TCR beta cDNA libraries. TCRdb applied fastp at Q25 and MiXCR to the public reads, then kept only in-frame beta chains. Entries that share a CDR3 protein sequence are merged under the most common genes and DNA. The sample table lists some 890,000 distinct CDR3 sequences, under 70% of them with a count of one. Of the sample, roughly 4.4% is held by the ten largest clones. The sequenced sample was blood. Source of these receptors: a girl between 10 and 17 years old with multiple sclerosis.

The chain couples TRBV20-1 to TRBJ2-3, with TRBD2 matching over 10 bases. Per germline, CDR1 DFQATT and CDR2 SNEGSKA (reference sequence). The J segment lost 5 bases and the V segment lost 3 bases, leaving 8 bases of the junction unmatched. The CDR3 extends over 15 amino acids. CDR3: CSASRLAGVVDTQYF. CDR3 DNA sequence: TGCAGTGCTAGTAGGCTAGCGGGAGTCGTAGATACGCAGTATTTT.

The genes are TRBV7-9 and TRBJ2-5, with D perhaps assigned TRBD1 or TRBD2 (5 bases each). The J call may be incorrect, as the DNA end agrees better with TRBJ2-7. There are 17 residues in the CDR3. Germline CDR1 and CDR2: SEHNR and FQNEAQ (reference sequence). CDR3 nucleotide sequence: TGTGCCAGCAGCTTCTCGACCGACAGCATGACTACCTACGAGCAGTACTTC. It encodes CASSFSTDSMTTYEQYF.

On this clonotype itself: One junction end does not reproduce the germline sequence, and a read error may be involved. The chain uses TRBV10-3 and TRBJ2-7, with 8 bases aligning to TRBD1. This CDR3 is 15 amino acids long. The germline V gene has CDR1 ENHRY and CDR2 SYGVKD. CDR3 residues: CAISEYGTGTYEQYF. In DNA, the CDR3 is TGTGCTATCAGTGAGTACGGGACAGGAACCTACGAGCAGTACTTC.

This clonotype occurred once. The chain has TRBV2 and TRBJ2-5; D may be TRBD2 (5 bases). The DNA end is a closer match to TRBJ2-7, so the J assignment may be wrong. Germline lookup yields CDR1 SNHLY and CDR2 FYNNEI. This CDR3 has 19 amino acids. As DNA, the CDR3 is TGTGCCAGCAGTGAACCAAGGTCCGACTCGACTACACTCTTTTACGAGCAGTACTTC. It specifies CASSEPRSDSTTLFYEQYF.

The chain combines TRBV12-3 or TRBV12-4 with TRBJ2-3; D might be TRBD2 (6 bases). Trimming stripped 5 bases from V and 0 bases from J, with 12 bases between. The length of the CDR3 is 15 residues. The CDR3 loop is CASSPGTSSTDTQYF. For the CDR3, the DNA is TGTGCCAGCAGTCCAGGGACTTCTAGCACAGATACGCAGTATTTT.

The chain recombines TRBV5-6 with TRBJ2-1; 9 bases map to TRBD2. V was clipped by 4 bases and J by 1 base; unmatched bases: 3. The CDR3 runs 15 residues. Germline assignment: CDR1 SGHDT and CDR2 YYEEEE. Here the CDR3 DNA reads TGTGCCAGCAGCGGGACTAGCACATCCTACAATGAGCAGTTCTTC. Amino acids: CASSGTSTSYNEQFF.

The chain recombines TRBV4-1 with TRBJ1-6; D unclear. V lost 1 base and J lost 0, with 19 bases in between. The CDR3 totals 20 residues. CDR1 is MGHRA, CDR2 YSYEKL, per germline. The CDR3 DNA reads as TGCGCCAGCAGCCAAGGGCCAGTGGGAGTTTCGAGCTCCTATAATTCACCCCTCCACTTT. This sequence encodes CASSQGPVGVSSSYNSPLHF.

V is TRBV12-3 or TRBV12-4 and J is TRBJ2-3; 9 bases line up with TRBD2. This CDR3 region has 16 residues. V dropped 2 bases and J dropped 1; count of bases not matched to a gene: 4. CDR3 DNA sequence: TGTGCCAGCAGTTTAATGACTAGCGGCCGCACAGATACGCAGTATTTT. Translated: CASSLMTSGRTDTQYF.

The rearrangement joins TRBV25-1 to TRBJ2-7; the D is unclear. The CDR3 covers 12 residues. Germline loops: CDR1 MGHDK, CDR2 SYGVNS. V lost 7 bases and J lost 2, with 9 bases in between. This CDR3 reads CASTKSPYEQYF. The CDR3 DNA is TGTGCCAGCACGAAATCTCCCTACGAGCAGTACTTC.

The J gene is TRBJ2-3, the V gene TRBV12-3 or TRBV12-4; D remains unclear. Trimming took off 5 bases at V and 4 bases at J, with 19 bases between the two ends. CDR3 length: 16 residues. Here the CDR3 reads CASSASGPMGADTQYF. In DNA, the CDR3 is TGTGCCAGCAGTGCCTCCGGGCCCATGGGCGCAGATACGCAGTATTTT.

In nucleotides, the CDR3 is TGCAGTGCTCAAAACAGGGGGCGCGACAAAAACATTCAGTACTTC. Its translation is CSAQNRGRDKNIQYF. V is TRBV20-1 and J is TRBJ2-4; 9 bases are a match to TRBD1. V trimming: 5 bases; J trimming: 3 bases; junction bases outside the gene matches: 8. This CDR3 contains 15 residues. Germline CDR1 reads DFQATT; CDR2 reads SNEGSKA (reference sequence).

This chain links TRBV5-1 with TRBJ2-5, with D tentatively TRBD1 or TRBD2 (5 bases each). Germline V lookup: CDR1 SGHRS, CDR2 YFSETQ. V was cut by 1 base and J by 4 bases, with 14 bases left in between. The CDR3 spans 15 residues. DNA of the CDR3: TGCGCCAGCAGCTTGCATGGGGGAGAGCGAGAGACCCAGTACTTC. Translated: CASSLHGGERETQYF.

This chain links TRBV24-1 with TRBJ2-3; perhaps TRBD1 as D (6 bases). With 4 bases removed from V and 4 bases from J, the gap between germline ends came to 14 bases. Looked up from germline, CDR1 is KGHDR and CDR2 is SFDVKD. This CDR3 contains 15 residues. This CDR3 is CATSDTTGPPDTQYF. In nucleotides, the CDR3 is TGTGCCACCAGTGACACTACAGGGCCCCCAGATACGCAGTATTTT.

In its sample, this clonotype was seen a few times. V gene TRBV3-1 combines with J gene TRBJ2-7; D could derive from TRBD1 or TRBD2 (6 bases each). V dropped 7 bases and J dropped 1 base, with 11 bases sitting between them. Germline V gene lookup returns CDR1 LGHDT and CDR2 YNNKEL (reference sequence). The CDR3 covers 13 residues. The CDR3: CASKGGLSYEQYF. Written as DNA, the CDR3 is TGTGCCAGCAAGGGGGGACTGTCCTACGAGCAGTACTTC.

The rearrangement links TRBV5-1 to TRBJ2-3; either TRBD1 or TRBD2 may fit D (5 bases each). Germline V gene data show CDR1 as SGHRS and CDR2 as YFSETQ. There are 16 residues in the CDR3. The V end lost 4 bases, the J end lost 5 bases, and 20 bases lay between the germline ends. The CDR3 is CASSPDGTARGDTQYF. DNA of the CDR3: TGCGCCAGCAGCCCAGACGGTACGGCGAGGGGAGATACGCAGTATTTT.

This clonotype was found a few times. The V gene is TRBV10-3, the J gene TRBJ2-7; either TRBD1 or TRBD2 may supply D (5 bases each). V was cut by 0 bases and J by 3 bases, with 12 bases left in between. The CDR3 consists of 15 residues. Germline V gene lookup returns CDR1 ENHRY and CDR2 SYGVKD. CDR3 nucleotides: TGTGCCATCAGTGAGTCGGGGGTGCTGGGCTACGAGCAGTACTTC. Amino acid sequence: CAISESGVLGYEQYF.

The rearrangement links TRBV10-1 to TRBJ2-1; D unclear. Germline CDR1 is WNHNN and CDR2 is SYGVQD (reference sequence). The CDR3 loop spans 15 amino acids. V was trimmed by 2 bases and J by 0 bases, leaving 8 bases between them. This CDR3 is CASSEGGSSYNEQFF. The CDR3 nucleotides are TGCGCCAGCAGTGAGGGCGGTAGCTCCTACAATGAGCAGTTCTTC.

The V and J genes are TRBV27 and TRBJ2-1; 8 positions match TRBD2. The CDR3 extends over 16 amino acids. Trimming at V came to 3 bases and at J to 7 bases, leaving 11 bases not matched to a gene. In germline, CDR1 is MNHEY, CDR2 SMNVEV (reference sequence). The CDR3 coding sequence is TGTGCCAGCAGTTTCTTGGCGGGAGGCCCGAGGAATGAGCAGTTCTTC. Translated: CASSFLAGGPRNEQFF.

This sequence joins TRBV2 and TRBJ2-7; 7 bases map to TRBD1. The V segment lost 7 bases and the J segment 0 bases; nucleotides outside the gene matches: 18. The CDR3 totals 18 residues. The germline CDR1 and CDR2 sequences are SNHLY and FYNNEI. Here the CDR3 DNA reads TGTGCCAGCATCCATTATGGACAGGCCAGCAAAAGCTCCTACGAGCAGTACTTC. It translates to CASIHYGQASKSSYEQYF.

With respect to this clonotype: The junction and the germline gene differ at one end; a read error may be behind it. V and J are TRBV5-1 and TRBJ2-5; tentative D call: TRBD1 (6 bases). This CDR3 has 13 amino acids. CDR1 and CDR2 from the germline V gene are SGHRS and YFSETQ. The CDR3 DNA is TGTGCCAGCAGTTTTGGGGGCAAAGAGACCCAGTACTTC. The encoded protein is CASSFGGKETQYF. Full variable domain (outside the CDR3, taken from reference TRBV5-1 and TRBJ2-5): KAGVTQTPRYLIKTRGQQVTLSCSPISGHRSVSWYQQTPGQGLQFLFEYFSETQRNKGNFPGRFSGRQFSNSRSEMNVSTLELGDSALYLCASSFGGKETQYFGPGTRLLVL.

The chain carries TRBV6-2 or TRBV6-3 and TRBJ2-7; perhaps TRBD2 as D (5 bases). The germline CDR1 and CDR2 sequences are MNHEY and SVGEGT. The CDR3 contains 13 residues. Trimming took off 4 bases at V and 4 bases at J, with 11 bases between the two ends. The CDR3 region is CASSSLRAYEQYF. The CDR3 DNA follows: TGTGCCAGCAGTTCCCTGCGGGCGTACGAGCAGTACTTC.

This clonotype was counted a few times. This sequence joins TRBV19 and TRBJ2-7, with D tentatively TRBD2 (5 bases). Deletions cut 3 bases from V and 0 bases from J, with 15 bases between. Germline CDR1 LNHDA, CDR2 SQIVND (reference sequence). This CDR3 spans 16 amino acids. As DNA, the CDR3 is TGTGCCAGTAGTATTATGGGAGTTCTGAGCTCCTACGAGCAGTACTTC. Protein: CASSIMGVLSSYEQYF.

This clonotype came up a few times. The chain uses TRBV20-1 and TRBJ2-4; 9 bases are a match to TRBD2. V was pared by 0 bases and J by 15 bases, with 9 bases of the junction left unmatched. The CDR3 sequence is 13 residues long. CDR1 and CDR2 from the germline V gene are DFQATT and SNEGSKA (reference sequence). CDR3 coding DNA: TGCAGTGCTAGAGATCCCCTAGCGGGATTCCCGTACTTC. It encodes CSARDPLAGFPYF.

This chain connects TRBV7-8 to TRBJ1-5; D gene uncertain. The length of the CDR3 is 14 residues. Per germline, CDR1 SGHVS and CDR2 FQNEAQ. Trimming took 5 bases from V and 7 from J, leaving 15 bases between them. CDR3 sequence (DNA): TGTGCCAGCAGCCCCGCTGTCTTATACCAGCCCCAGCATTTT. Translation gives CASSPAVLYQPQHF.

CDR3: CASSNHRVLAKNIQYF. In nucleotides, the CDR3 is TGTGCCAGCAGCAACCACAGGGTACTAGCCAAAAACATTCAGTACTTC. This sequence joins TRBV21-1 and TRBJ2-4; TRBD1 is the table's D call, not checked against the DNA. TRBV21-1 constitutes a pseudogene. The CDR3 covers 16 residues.

The table lists this clonotype with a few counts. This sequence joins TRBV10-3 and TRBJ2-3; TRBD2 matches 9 bases. Germline loops: CDR1 ENHRY, CDR2 SYGVKD. This CDR3 has 15 residues. Trimming removed 8 bases from V and 0 bases from J; junction bases left unmatched: 6. The CDR3 DNA reads TGTGCCATCGGGGCTAGCGGGGCGAGCACAGATACGCAGTATTTT. This sequence encodes CAIGASGASTDTQYF.

The chain recombines TRBV7-6 with TRBJ1-2; no definite D call. The CDR3 runs 15 residues. V shed 5 bases and J shed 0 bases, with 13 bases lying between them. CDR1 and CDR2 from the germline V gene are SGHVS and FNYEAQ. CDR3 sequence: CASSREAETNYGYTF. The CDR3 DNA reads as TGTGCCAGCAGCAGAGAGGCCGAAACTAACTATGGCTACACCTTC. The full variable domain, rest sourced from reference TRBV7-6 and TRBJ1-2, is GAGVSQSPRYKVTKRGQDVALRCDPISGHVSLYWYRQALGQGPEFLTYFNYEAQQDKSGLPNDRFSAERPEGSISTLTIQRTEQRDSAMYRCASSREAETNYGYTFGSGTRLTVV.